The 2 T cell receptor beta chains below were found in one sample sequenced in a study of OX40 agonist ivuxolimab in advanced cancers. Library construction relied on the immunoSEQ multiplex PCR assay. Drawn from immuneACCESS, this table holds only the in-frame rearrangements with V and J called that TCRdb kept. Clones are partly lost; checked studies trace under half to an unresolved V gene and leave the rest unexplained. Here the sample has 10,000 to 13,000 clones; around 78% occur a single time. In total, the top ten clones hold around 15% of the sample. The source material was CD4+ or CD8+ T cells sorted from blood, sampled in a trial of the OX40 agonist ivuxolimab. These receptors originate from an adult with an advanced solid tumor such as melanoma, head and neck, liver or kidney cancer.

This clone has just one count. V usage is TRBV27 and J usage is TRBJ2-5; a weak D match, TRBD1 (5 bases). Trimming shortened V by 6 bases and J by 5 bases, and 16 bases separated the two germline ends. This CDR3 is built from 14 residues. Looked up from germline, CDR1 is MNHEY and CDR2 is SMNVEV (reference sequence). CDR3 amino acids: CASSPLGRAETQYF. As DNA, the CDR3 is TGTGCCAGCAGCCCACTGGGCAGGGCGGAGACCCAGTACTTC.

Written as DNA, the CDR3 is TGTGCCAGCAGCGAGACAGGGGGTGTCTACGAGCAGTACTTC. Protein product: CASSETGGVYEQYF. The chain carries TRBV9 and TRBJ2-7, with TRBD1 identical over 9 bases. Losses at the gene ends were 3 bases for V and 3 bases for J; bases not matched to a gene: 4. This CDR3 is built from 14 residues. Germline CDR1 reads SGDLS; CDR2 reads YYNGEE.